The 17 T cell receptor beta chains given below trace back to one sample, sequenced in a study of shared clonotypes between healthy human individuals. Data came from immunoSEQ multiplex PCR; TCRdb stores just in-frame clones and leaves some out. Here the sample spans approximately 97,000 clones, 67% being singletons. The sequenced sample was memory CD8+ T cells sorted from blood. Described subset: CD45RO+ cells pooled with CCR7-negative TemRA cells. The receptor set was obtained from a man aged 30 to 45 in good health.

The genes are TRBV27 and TRBJ2-7, with D perhaps assigned TRBD1 or TRBD2 (5 bases each). This CDR3 comprises 16 residues. Between the trimmed V and J ends, which lost 5 bases and 5 bases, there was a span of 22 bases. Germline values: CDR1 MNHEY, CDR2 SMNVEV (reference sequence). This CDR3 reads CASSARSGTGVDEQYF. The CDR3 bases are TGTGCCAGCAGTGCCCGGTCCGGGACCGGGGTCGACGAGCAGTACTTC.

The chain combines TRBV4-2 with TRBJ2-1; TRBD2 matches at 9 bases. Germline CDR1 reads LGHNA; CDR2 reads YNFKEQ. With V trimmed by 4 bases and J by 6 bases, 13 bases remained unmatched. The CDR3 covers 17 residues. The CDR3 bases are TGTGCCAGCAGCCCCCAGGAAGGGGGACTAGCCGTCAATGAGCAGTTCTTC. The encoded protein is CASSPQEGGLAVNEQFF.

The V call is TRBV5-1, the J call TRBJ2-7; D unclear. The CDR3 totals 12 residues. The germline V gene encodes CDR1 SGHRS and CDR2 YFSETQ. The germline V and J ends were trimmed by 1 base and 6 bases, with 8 bases remaining between them. The CDR3 DNA follows: TGCGCCAGCAGCTTGTCCGGTGTCGAGCAGTACTTC. Its translation: CASSLSGVEQYF.

This clone has just one count. The rearrangement uses TRBV6-1 and TRBJ1-5; 9 bases are shared with TRBD1. CDR1 is MNHNS, CDR2 SASEGT, per germline. The V and J ends lost 2 bases and 0 bases, in that order; junction bases with no gene match: 8. CDR3 length: 18 residues. The CDR3 DNA reads as TGTGCCAGCAGTGAAAACAGGGGGCTAGGGTATAGCAATCAGCCCCAGCATTTT. This translates into CASSENRGLGYSNQPQHF.

This clone appeared once. The CDR3 coding sequence is TGTGCCAGCAGTTTCCGGCCTCAGCCCCAGCATTTT. Amino acids: CASSFRPQPQHF. The chain links TRBV28 to TRBJ1-5, with D hard to call. Trimming shortened V by 3 bases and J by 6 bases, and 6 bases separated the two germline ends. Germline CDR1 MDHEN, CDR2 SYDVKM. This CDR3 is 12 amino acids long.

This rearrangement joins TRBV5-8 to TRBJ2-5; TRBD2 aligns across 11 bases. Germline V gene data show CDR1 as SGHTS and CDR2 as YDEGEE. The CDR3 length is 15 residues. V lost 1 base and J lost 4; bases outside the gene matches: 3. CDR3 protein: CASSLLAGGIETQYF. The CDR3 bases are TGTGCCAGCAGCTTGCTAGCGGGAGGTATAGAGACCCAGTACTTC.

This clone was detected only a few times. The chain employs TRBV7-8 and TRBJ2-5; 10 nucleotides align to TRBD1. The CDR3 runs to 17 residues. From germline, CDR1 is SGHVS and CDR2 FQNEAQ. With V trimmed by 5 bases and J by 1 base, 10 bases remained unmatched. The CDR3 protein is CASSRQGARGFQETQYF. The CDR3 DNA reads as TGTGCCAGCAGCAGACAGGGGGCGCGCGGATTCCAAGAGACCCAGTACTTC.

V is TRBV30 and J is TRBJ2-7; no firm D call. CDR1 and CDR2 from the germline V gene are GTSNPN and SVGIG (reference sequence). Trimming took off 1 base at V and 5 bases at J, with 9 bases between the two ends. The CDR3 covers 12 residues. The CDR3 sequence is CAWSGNGNEQYF. The CDR3 nucleotides read TGTGCCTGGAGTGGGAATGGTAACGAGCAGTACTTC.

This clone showed up just a few times. One end of the junction is discordant with germline, which a read error may explain. This sequence joins TRBV27 and TRBJ2-7, with D tentatively TRBD1 or TRBD2 (5 bases each). Looked up from germline, CDR1 is MNHEY and CDR2 is SMNVEV (reference sequence). CDR3 size: 13 residues. The CDR3 DNA reads as TGTGCCAGCAGTTTATACCCGGGGCCACCAAGCCACTTC. Translated: CASSLYPGPPSHF.

The genes are TRBV6-1 and TRBJ2-7; D not resolved. Germline assignment: CDR1 MNHNS and CDR2 SASEGT. This CDR3 spans 14 amino acids. Trimming stripped 1 base from V and 4 bases from J, with 11 bases between. The CDR3 nucleotides read TGTGCCAGCAGTGAAGTCGCGCCGTTATACGAGCAGTACTTC. This gives the protein CASSEVAPLYEQYF.

This CDR3 is CASSHQGRGKLFF. The CDR3 DNA reads as TGTGCCAGCAGCCACCAGGGGAGGGGTAAACTGTTTTTT. The genes are TRBV6-5 and TRBJ2-2; TRBD2 might be the D (7 bases). Germline V lookup: CDR1 MNHEY, CDR2 SVGAGI. CDR3 length: 13 amino acids. The germline V and J ends were trimmed by 6 bases and 14 bases, with 19 bases remaining between them.

This chain links TRBV10-1 with TRBJ2-1, with a weak D call TRBD2 (6 bases). The ends were cut back, 0 bases at V and 7 bases at J, with 10 bases in the middle. The CDR3 runs 14 residues. Germline CDR1 reads WNHNN; CDR2 reads SYGVQD (reference sequence). This CDR3 reads CASSESGLINEQFF. The CDR3 nucleotides read TGCGCCAGCAGTGAGTCAGGACTAATAAATGAGCAGTTCTTC.

This clone has just a few counts. V is TRBV7-9 and J is TRBJ1-1; D remains ambiguous. The CDR3 is 13 amino acids. In germline, CDR1 is SEHNR, CDR2 FQNEAQ (reference sequence). V was trimmed by 5 bases and J by 1 base, leaving 8 bases between them. The CDR3 DNA sequence: TGTGCCAGCAGCCAACAGACGAACACTGAAGCTTTCTTT. Its translation is CASSQQTNTEAFF.

The chain is built from TRBV6-1 and TRBJ2-5; TRBD1 might be the D (6 bases). CDR3 length: 13 amino acids. Germline assignment: CDR1 MNHNS and CDR2 SASEGT. V lost 7 bases, J lost 0 bases, and 9 bases lay in between. The CDR3 nucleotides read TGTGCCAGCACCGGACAGTACCAAGAGACCCAGTACTTC. Translating gives CASTGQYQETQYF.

The chain couples TRBV6-4 to TRBJ2-3, with 10 bases that match TRBD2. Trimming cost V 4 bases and J 3 bases; bases outside gene matches: 7. CDR1 and CDR2 from the germline V gene are MRHNA and SNTAGT. This CDR3 spans 16 amino acids. As DNA, the CDR3 is TGTGCCAGCAGTGTCTCGGCTAGCGGGAGTACAGATACGCAGTATTTT. As protein: CASSVSASGSTDTQYF.

This chain's CDR3 is CASRRQGGSNEQFF. DNA for the CDR3: TGTGCCAGCAGACGACAGGGGGGGTCAAATGAGCAGTTCTTC. The chain couples TRBV11-2 to TRBJ2-1; TRBD1 matches 9 bases. J gave up 7 bases and V 6 bases, and 7 bases lay outside the gene matches. Germline V gives CDR1 SGHAT, CDR2 FQNNGV. There are 14 residues in the CDR3.

The rearrangement links TRBV18 to TRBJ2-7, with D maybe TRBD2 (6 bases). Germline-derived CDR1 and CDR2 are KGHSH and LQKENI. The ends were cut back, 6 bases at V and 1 base at J, with 10 bases in the middle. The CDR3 extends over 13 amino acids. Written as DNA, the CDR3 is TGTGCCAGCTCGGACGGGGGTTCCTACGAGCAGTACTTC. Residues: CASSDGGSYEQYF.